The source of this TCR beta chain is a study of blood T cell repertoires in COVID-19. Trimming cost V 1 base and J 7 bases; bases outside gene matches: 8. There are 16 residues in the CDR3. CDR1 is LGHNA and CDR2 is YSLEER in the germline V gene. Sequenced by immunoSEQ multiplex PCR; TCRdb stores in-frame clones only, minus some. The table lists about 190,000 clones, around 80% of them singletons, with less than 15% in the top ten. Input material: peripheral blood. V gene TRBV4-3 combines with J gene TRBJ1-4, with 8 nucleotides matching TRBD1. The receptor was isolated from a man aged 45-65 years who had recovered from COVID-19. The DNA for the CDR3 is TGCGCCAGCAGCCAAGTAGGGCAGGGGGCTGGTGAAAAACTGTTTTTT. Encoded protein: CASSQVGQGAGEKLFF.